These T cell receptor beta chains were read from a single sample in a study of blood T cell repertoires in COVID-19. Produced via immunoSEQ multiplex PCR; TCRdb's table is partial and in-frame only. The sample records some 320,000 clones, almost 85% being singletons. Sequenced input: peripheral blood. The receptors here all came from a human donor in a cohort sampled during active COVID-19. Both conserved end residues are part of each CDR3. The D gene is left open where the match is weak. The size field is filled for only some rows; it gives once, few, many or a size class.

CAWTGRETQYF | TGTGCCTGGACAGGGCGAGAGACCCAGTACTTC | TRBV30 | . | TRBJ2-5 | .
CASSQVHYRGTNTGELFF | TGCGCCAGCAGCCAAGTCCATTACAGGGGGACGAACACCGGGGAGCTGTTTTTT | TRBV4-1 | TRBD1 | TRBJ2-2 | .
CASSATSGGAWTQYF | TGTGCCAGCAGCGCTACTAGCGGGGGGGCATGGACGCAGTATTTT | TRBV9 | TRBD2 | TRBJ2-3 | .
CASSPGTEYGYTF | TGTGCCAGCAGCCCCGGGACAGAATATGGCTACACCTTC | TRBV9 | TRBD1 | TRBJ1-2 | once
CASSPHREGYTF | TGTGCCAGTAGTCCCCACCGAGAGGGCTACACCTTC | TRBV19 | . | TRBJ1-2 | once
CASSLDRGDGYTF | TGTGCCAGCAGTCTTGACAGGGGTGATGGCTACACCTTC | TRBV6-5 | TRBD1 | TRBJ1-2 | .
CASTGTGGVMGQPQHF | TGTGCCAGCACCGGGACAGGGGGCGTAATGGGTCAGCCCCAGCATTTT | TRBV2 | TRBD1 | TRBJ1-5 | .
CASRETGAYEQYF | TGTGCCAGCAGGGAAACAGGGGCCTACGAGCAGTACTTC | TRBV3-1/TRBV3-2 | TRBD1 | TRBJ2-7 | .
CASSVVGGGLMRNTIYF | TGTGCCAGCAGCGTAGTGGGAGGGGGATTGATGCGGAACACCATATATTTT | TRBV9 | . | TRBJ1-3 | .
CASSLVGASSYNEQFF | TGTGCCAGCAGCTTAGTCGGAGCTAGCTCCTACAATGAGCAGTTCTTC | TRBV7-3 | . | TRBJ2-1 | .
CASSRQGYGYTF | TGTGCCAGCAGTCGGCAGGGTTATGGCTACACCTTC | TRBV6-5 | . | TRBJ1-2 | many
CATSGTAETQYF | TGTGCCACCAGTGGAACAGCCGAGACCCAGTACTTC | TRBV24-1 | . | TRBJ2-5 | .
CASRPGQNYEQYF | TGCGCCAGCAGGCCGGGACAGAACTACGAGCAGTACTTC | TRBV5-1 | TRBD1 | TRBJ2-7 | .
CASSLEGSNQPQHF | TGCGCCAGCAGCTTGGAGGGGAGCAATCAGCCCCAGCATTTT | TRBV5-1 | . | TRBJ1-5 | .
CATSGPASGGSKGTQYF | TGTGCCACCAGTGGTCCCGCTAGCGGGGGCTCGAAGGGTACGCAGTATTTT | TRBV24-1 | TRBD2 | TRBJ2-3 | once
CASSTSDTFNYGYTF | TGTGCCAGCTCAACCTCAGACACGTTCAACTATGGCTACACCTTC | TRBV18 | . | TRBJ1-2 | .
CASSPWTGTEAFF | TGTGCCAGCAGCCCGTGGACAGGGACTGAAGCTTTCTTT | TRBV7-9 | TRBD1 | TRBJ1-1 | .
CASSPIISGGRNTGELFF | TGTGCCAGCAGCCCGATCATTAGCGGGGGAAGGAACACCGGGGAGCTGTTTTTT | TRBV7-3 | TRBD2 | TRBJ2-2 | .
CASSPNGRPGGADTQYF | TGTGCCAGCAGCCCTAACGGACGGCCCGGAGGCGCAGATACGCAGTATTTT | TRBV7-3 | . | TRBJ2-3 | .
CASSLGGRQKSQETQYF | TGCGCCAGCAGCTTGGGGGGGCGACAGAAGTCCCAAGAGACCCAGTACTTC | TRBV5-1 | . | TRBJ2-5 | .
CASSLGAGGNTEAFF | TGTGCCAGCAGCTTGGGGGCCGGGGGGAACACTGAAGCTTTCTTT | TRBV5-6 | . | TRBJ1-1 | .
CASSLGARGNSPLHF | TGTGCCAGCAGCTTGGGTGCTCGGGGGAATTCACCCCTCCACTTT | TRBV5-5 | . | TRBJ1-6 | few
CASTRGQEGDGYTF | TGTGCCAGCACCCGGGGACAGGAAGGGGATGGCTACACCTTC | TRBV5-4 | TRBD1 | TRBJ1-2 | .
CASSQERGHYGYTF | TGTGCCAGCAGCCAAGAAAGGGGGCACTATGGCTACACCTTC | TRBV3-1/TRBV3-2 | TRBD1 | TRBJ1-2 | .
CASSRTENTEAFF | TGCGCCAGCAGCCGGACAGAAAACACTGAAGCTTTCTTT | TRBV4-1 | . | TRBJ1-1 | .
CATSGRRRVNEQFF | TGTGCCACCAGCGGAAGACGCCGGGTCAATGAGCAGTTCTTC | TRBV15 | . | TRBJ2-1 | .
CASSMRGTGGNTEAFF | TGTGCCAGTAGTATGAGGGGGACAGGGGGAAACACTGAAGCTTTCTTT | TRBV19 | TRBD1 | TRBJ1-1 | .
CATSRTPGTGNNYEQYF | TGTGCCACCAGCCGAACTCCCGGGACAGGGAATAACTACGAGCAGTACTTC | TRBV6-6 | TRBD1 | TRBJ2-7 | .
CASSLAGQFF | TGTGCCAGCAGTTTGGCAGGGCAGTTCTTC | TRBV12-3/TRBV12-4 | . | TRBJ2-1 | .
CASSVTDRSSTEAFF | TGTGCCAGCAGCGTCACCGACAGATCCTCCACTGAAGCTTTCTTT | TRBV9 | . | TRBJ1-1 | .
CAWTLDLGAGELFF | TGTGCCTGGACCCTTGATCTAGGCGCCGGGGAGCTGTTTTTT | TRBV30 | . | TRBJ2-2 | .
CASSESLQPYEQYF | TGTGCCAGCAGTGAAAGTTTACAGCCCTACGAGCAGTACTTC | TRBV2 | . | TRBJ2-7 | .
CSAYSGYGYTF | TGCAGTGCTTACTCGGGGTATGGCTACACCTTC | TRBV20-1 | . | TRBJ1-2 | .
CATKAGGRQPQHF | TGTGCCACGAAGGCAGGGGGCAGGCAGCCCCAGCATTTT | TRBV6-5 | TRBD1 | TRBJ1-5 | few
CASSLLPGGAYEQYF | TGTGCCAGCAGCCTACTACCAGGGGGTGCCTACGAGCAGTACTTC | TRBV7-2 | TRBD1 | TRBJ2-7 | once
CSATDLDRGFRQPQHF | TGCAGTGCTACTGACCTTGACAGGGGATTTCGTCAGCCCCAGCATTTT | TRBV20-1 | TRBD1 | TRBJ1-5 | .
CASSLNRVTEQYF | TGTGCCAGCAGTTTAAACAGGGTAACCGAGCAGTACTTC | TRBV12-3/TRBV12-4 | . | TRBJ2-7 | .
CAWSSGFGANVLTF | TGTGCCTGGAGCTCAGGGTTTGGGGCCAACGTCCTGACTTTC | TRBV30 | . | TRBJ2-6 | .
CASRDTGGAFF | TGTGCCAGCCGGGACACAGGCGGCGCTTTCTTT | TRBV6-5 | . | TRBJ1-1 | .
CASSEGQLPGANVLTF | TGTGCCAGCAGTGAAGGACAGTTACCTGGGGCCAACGTCCTGACTTTC | TRBV2 | . | TRBJ2-6 | .
CSAGHEAFF | TGCAGCGCTGGCCATGAAGCTTTCTTT | TRBV29-1 | . | TRBJ1-1 | .
CASSFRTVGFSANYGYTF | TGTGCCAGCAGCTTTAGGACAGTGGGATTCTCGGCTAACTATGGCTACACCTTC | TRBV7-2 | . | TRBJ1-2 | .
CASSIGRQGNQPQHF | TGTGCCAGTAGTATAGGACGACAGGGTAATCAGCCCCAGCATTTT | TRBV19 | TRBD1 | TRBJ1-5 | .
CASSFRGEGEAFF | TGCGCCAGCAGCTTCAGGGGAGAGGGTGAAGCTTTCTTT | TRBV5-1 | . | TRBJ1-1 | .
CASSVGIQGRNSPLHF | TGTGCCAGCAGCGTAGGGATACAGGGAAGGAATTCACCCCTCCACTTT | TRBV9 | . | TRBJ1-6 | .
CASSLGLETYEQYF | TGCGCCAGCAGCTTGGGACTAGAGACCTACGAGCAGTACTTC | TRBV5-1 | . | TRBJ2-7 | .
CASSSGTGAATNEKLFF | TGTGCCAGCAGCTCCGGGACAGGGGCGGCAACTAATGAAAAACTGTTTTTT | TRBV2 | TRBD1 | TRBJ1-4 | .